This T cell receptor beta chain was documented in a study of Ad26.COV2.S vaccination and SARS-CoV-2 variants. In the study overall: Once, or twice with 56 days between doses, Ad26.COV2.S was given intramuscularly.

The method was immunoSEQ multiplex PCR; TCRdb's version includes in-frame clones alone and lacks a portion of them. Of approximately 420,000 clones in the sample, 70% to 90% were seen once. This CDR3 is 16 amino acids long. From germline, CDR1 is SGHRS and CDR2 YFSETQ. Trimming removed 3 bases at V and 4 bases at J, with 19 bases between. Treatment specified: over 15 received Ad26.COV2.S at low or high dose, single or two shots; 5 received placebo; per-sample allocation not given. Sampling happened 63 days after the first vaccine or placebo injection. The sequences come from peripheral blood, collected in a trial of Ad26.COV2.S vaccine versus placebo. This chain connects TRBV5-1 to TRBJ1-1; possible D gene TRBD1, 5 bases. The TCR originated in a person aged 18 to 65 who received the Ad26.COV2.S COVID-19 vaccine or a placebo. Written as DNA, the CDR3 is TGCGCCAGCAGCTGGGACGGAGTTACAGGTTCCACTGAAGCTTTCTTT. Translated: CASSWDGVTGSTEAFF.